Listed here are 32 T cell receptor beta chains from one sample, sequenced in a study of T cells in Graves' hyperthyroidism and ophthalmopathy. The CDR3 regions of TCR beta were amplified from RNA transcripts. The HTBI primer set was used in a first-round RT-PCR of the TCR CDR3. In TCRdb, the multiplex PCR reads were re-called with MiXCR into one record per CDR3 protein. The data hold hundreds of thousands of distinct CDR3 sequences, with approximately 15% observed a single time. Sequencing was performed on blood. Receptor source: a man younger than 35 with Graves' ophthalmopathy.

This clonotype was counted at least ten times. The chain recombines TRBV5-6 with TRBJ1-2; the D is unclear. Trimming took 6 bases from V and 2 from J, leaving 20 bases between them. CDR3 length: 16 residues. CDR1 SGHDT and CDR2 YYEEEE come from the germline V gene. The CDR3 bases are TGTGCCAGCACCAAGATTTACAGAGTTATAAACTATGGCTACACCTTC. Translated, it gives CASTKIYRVINYGYTF.

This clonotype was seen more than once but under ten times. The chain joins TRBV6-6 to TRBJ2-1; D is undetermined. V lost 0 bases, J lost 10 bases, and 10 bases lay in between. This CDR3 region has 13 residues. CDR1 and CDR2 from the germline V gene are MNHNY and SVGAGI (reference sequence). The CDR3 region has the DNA TGTGCCAGCAGTTACTCAGGGTTGGGGGAGCAGTTCTTC. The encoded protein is CASSYSGLGEQFF.

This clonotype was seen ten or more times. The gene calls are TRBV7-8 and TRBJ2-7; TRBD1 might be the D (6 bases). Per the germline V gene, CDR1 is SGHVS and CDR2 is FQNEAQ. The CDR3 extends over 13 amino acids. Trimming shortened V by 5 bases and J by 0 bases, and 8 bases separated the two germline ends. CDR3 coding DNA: TGTGCCAGCAGCATGGGGGCCTCCTACGAGCAGTACTTC. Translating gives CASSMGASYEQYF.

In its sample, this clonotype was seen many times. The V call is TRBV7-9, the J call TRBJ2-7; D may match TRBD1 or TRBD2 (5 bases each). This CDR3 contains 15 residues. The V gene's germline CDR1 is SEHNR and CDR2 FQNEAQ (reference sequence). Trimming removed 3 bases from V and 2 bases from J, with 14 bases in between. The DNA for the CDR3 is TGTGCCAGCAGCTTCCCCCGGGACGGAGCCTACGAGCAGTACTTC. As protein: CASSFPRDGAYEQYF.

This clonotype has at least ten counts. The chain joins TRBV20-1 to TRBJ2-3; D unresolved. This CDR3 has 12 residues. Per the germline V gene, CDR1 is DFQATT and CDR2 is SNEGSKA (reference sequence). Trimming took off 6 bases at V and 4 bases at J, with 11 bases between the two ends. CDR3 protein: CSAADRADTQYF. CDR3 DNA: TGCAGTGCGGCCGATAGGGCAGATACGCAGTATTTT.

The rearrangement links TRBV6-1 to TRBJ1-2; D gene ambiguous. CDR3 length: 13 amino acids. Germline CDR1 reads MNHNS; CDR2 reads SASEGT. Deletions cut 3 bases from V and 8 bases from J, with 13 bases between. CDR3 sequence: CASSESNAEGYTF. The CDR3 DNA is TGTGCCAGCAGTGAGTCAAACGCTGAGGGCTACACCTTC.

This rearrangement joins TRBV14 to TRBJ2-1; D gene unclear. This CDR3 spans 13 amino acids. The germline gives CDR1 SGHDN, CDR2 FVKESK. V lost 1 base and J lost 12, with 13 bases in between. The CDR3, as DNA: TGTGCCAGCAGCCAAGTATTACGGCAAAGGCAGTTCTTC. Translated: CASSQVLRQRQFF.

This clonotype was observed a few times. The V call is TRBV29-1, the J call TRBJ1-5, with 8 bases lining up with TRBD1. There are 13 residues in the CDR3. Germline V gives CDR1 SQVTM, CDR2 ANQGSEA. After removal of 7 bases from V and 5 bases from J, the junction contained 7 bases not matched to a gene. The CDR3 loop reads CSAQAGGDQPQHF. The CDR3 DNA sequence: TGCAGCGCCCAGGCAGGGGGCGATCAGCCCCAGCATTTT.

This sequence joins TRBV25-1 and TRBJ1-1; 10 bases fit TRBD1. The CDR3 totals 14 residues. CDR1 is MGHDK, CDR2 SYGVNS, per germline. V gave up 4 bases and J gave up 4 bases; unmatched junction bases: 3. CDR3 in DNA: TGTGCCAGCAGTGGGGACAGGGGAGTCACTGAAGCTTTCTTT. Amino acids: CASSGDRGVTEAFF.

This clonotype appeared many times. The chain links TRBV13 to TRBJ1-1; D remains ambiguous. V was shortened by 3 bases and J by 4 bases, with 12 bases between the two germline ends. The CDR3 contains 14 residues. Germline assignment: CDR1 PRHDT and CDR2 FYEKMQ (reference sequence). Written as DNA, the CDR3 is TGTGCCAGCAGCTTTCGCGGCCTAAGCACTGAAGCTTTCTTT. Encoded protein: CASSFRGLSTEAFF.

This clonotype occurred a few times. For the CDR3, the DNA is TGTGCCAGCAGCTTGACAGGTCCTCAGTTCTTC. It codes for CASSLTGPQFF. V and J are TRBV5-4 and TRBJ2-1; D is perhaps TRBD1 (5 bases). CDR1 is SGHNT, CDR2 YYREEE, per germline (reference sequence). The germline V and J ends were trimmed by 1 base and 13 bases, with 9 bases remaining between them. The CDR3 sequence is 11 residues long.

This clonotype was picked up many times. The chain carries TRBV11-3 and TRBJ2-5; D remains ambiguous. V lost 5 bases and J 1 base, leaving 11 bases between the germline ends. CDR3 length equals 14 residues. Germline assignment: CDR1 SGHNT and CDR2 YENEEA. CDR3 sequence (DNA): TGTGCCAGCAGCCCTCTAGTTTCCCAAGAGACCCAGTACTTC. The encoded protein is CASSPLVSQETQYF.

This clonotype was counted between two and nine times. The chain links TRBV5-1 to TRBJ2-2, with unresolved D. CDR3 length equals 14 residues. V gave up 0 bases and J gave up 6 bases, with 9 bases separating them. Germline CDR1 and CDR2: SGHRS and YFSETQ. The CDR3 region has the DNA TGCGCCAGCAGCTTGGATTCAAGCCCCGGGGAGCTGTTTTTT. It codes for CASSLDSSPGELFF.

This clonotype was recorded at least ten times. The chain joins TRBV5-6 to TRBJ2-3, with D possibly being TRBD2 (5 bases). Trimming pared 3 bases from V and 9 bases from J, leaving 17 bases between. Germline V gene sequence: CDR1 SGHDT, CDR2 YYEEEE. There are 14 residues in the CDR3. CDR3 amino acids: CASSYGGGLSTQYF. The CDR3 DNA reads TGTGCCAGCAGCTACGGAGGCGGCCTAAGCACGCAGTATTTT.

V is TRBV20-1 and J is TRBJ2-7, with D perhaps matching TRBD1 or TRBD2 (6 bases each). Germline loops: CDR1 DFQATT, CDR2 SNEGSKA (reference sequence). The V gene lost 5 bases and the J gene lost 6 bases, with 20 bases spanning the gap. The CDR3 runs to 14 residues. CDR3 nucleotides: TGCAGTGCTCCGAAGGGGGGCCTTACAGGCGAGCAGTACTTC. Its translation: CSAPKGGLTGEQYF.

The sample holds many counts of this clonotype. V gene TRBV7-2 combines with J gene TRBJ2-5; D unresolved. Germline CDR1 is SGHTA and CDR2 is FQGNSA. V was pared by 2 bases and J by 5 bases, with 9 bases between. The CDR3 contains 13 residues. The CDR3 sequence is CASSLRVEETQYF. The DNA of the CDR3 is TGTGCCAGCAGCTTAAGGGTGGAGGAGACCCAGTACTTC. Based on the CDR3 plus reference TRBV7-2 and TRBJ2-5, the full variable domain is GAGVSQSPSNKVTEKGKDVELRCDPISGHTALYWYRQSLGQGLEFLIYFQGNSAPDKSGLPSDRFSAERTGGSVSTLTIQRTQQEDSAVYLCASSLRVEETQYFGPGTRLLVL.

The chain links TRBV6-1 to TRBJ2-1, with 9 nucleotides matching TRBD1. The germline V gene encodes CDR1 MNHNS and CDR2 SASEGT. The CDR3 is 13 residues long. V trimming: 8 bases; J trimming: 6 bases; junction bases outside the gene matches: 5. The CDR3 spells CASYLGQGNEQFF. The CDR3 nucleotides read TGTGCCAGCTACCTGGGACAGGGCAATGAGCAGTTCTTC.

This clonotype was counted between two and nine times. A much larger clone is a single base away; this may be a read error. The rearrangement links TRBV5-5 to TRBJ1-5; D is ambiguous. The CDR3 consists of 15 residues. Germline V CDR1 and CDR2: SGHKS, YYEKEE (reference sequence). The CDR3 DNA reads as TGTGCCAGCAGCTGGAGGTATGCGAGCAATCGGCCCCAGCATTTT. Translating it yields CASSWRYASNRPQHF.

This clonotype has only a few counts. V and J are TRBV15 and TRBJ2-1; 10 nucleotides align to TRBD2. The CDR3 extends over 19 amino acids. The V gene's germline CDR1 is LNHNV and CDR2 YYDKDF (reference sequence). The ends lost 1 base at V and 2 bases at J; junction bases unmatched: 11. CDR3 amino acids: CATSRGSLAGALTYNEQFF. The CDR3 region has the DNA TGTGCCACCAGCAGAGGAAGTCTAGCGGGGGCCCTCACCTACAATGAGCAGTTCTTC.

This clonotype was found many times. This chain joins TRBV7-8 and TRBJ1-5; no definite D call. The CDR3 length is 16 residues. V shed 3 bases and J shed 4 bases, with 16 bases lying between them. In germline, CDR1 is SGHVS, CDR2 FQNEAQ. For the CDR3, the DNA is TGTGCCAGCAGCTTGGTGGCAAGCCTAGGAAATCAGCCCCAGCATTTT. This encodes CASSLVASLGNQPQHF. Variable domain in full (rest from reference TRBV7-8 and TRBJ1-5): GAGVSQSPRYKVAKRGQDVALRCDPISGHVSLFWYQQALGQGPEFLTYFQNEAQLDKSGLPSDRFFAERPEGSVSTLKIQRTQQEDSAVYLCASSLVASLGNQPQHFGDGTRLSIL.

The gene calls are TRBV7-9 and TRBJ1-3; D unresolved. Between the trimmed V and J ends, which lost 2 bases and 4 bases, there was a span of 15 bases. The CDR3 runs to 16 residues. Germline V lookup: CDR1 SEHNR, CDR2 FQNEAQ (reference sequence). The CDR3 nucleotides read TGTGCCAGCAGCTTATACGCGCCATCGGAGGGAAACACCATATATTTT. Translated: CASSLYAPSEGNTIYF. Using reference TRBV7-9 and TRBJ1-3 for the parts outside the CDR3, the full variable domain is DTGVSQNPRHKITKRGQNVTFRCDPISEHNRLYWYRQTLGQGPEFLTYFQNEAQLEKSRLLSDRFSAERPKGSFSTLEIQRTEQGDSAMYLCASSLYAPSEGNTIYFGEGSWLTVV.

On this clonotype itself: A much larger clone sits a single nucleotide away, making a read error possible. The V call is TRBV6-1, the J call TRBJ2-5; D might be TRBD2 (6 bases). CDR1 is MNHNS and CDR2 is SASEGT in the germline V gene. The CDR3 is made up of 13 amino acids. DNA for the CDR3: TGCGCCAGCAGCGGGTCCTCCCAAGGGACCCAGTACTTC. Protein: CASSGSSQGTQYF.

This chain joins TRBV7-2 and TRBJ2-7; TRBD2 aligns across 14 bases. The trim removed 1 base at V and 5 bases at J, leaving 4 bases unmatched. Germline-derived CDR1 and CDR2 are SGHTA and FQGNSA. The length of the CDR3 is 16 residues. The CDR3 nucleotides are TGTGCCAGCAGCTTAGGGGGGACTAGCGGGAGAGACGAGCAGTACTTC. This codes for CASSLGGTSGRDEQYF.

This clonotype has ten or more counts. CDR3 protein: CASSQTSGREGEQYF. The CDR3 DNA follows: TGTGCCAGCTCACAGACTAGCGGGAGGGAAGGCGAGCAGTACTTC. The chain joins TRBV18 to TRBJ2-7, with 14 bases aligning to TRBD2. V lost 4 bases to trimming and J lost 6 bases; unmatched junction nucleotides: 5. The CDR3 extends over 15 amino acids. Germline CDR1 KGHSH, CDR2 LQKENI.

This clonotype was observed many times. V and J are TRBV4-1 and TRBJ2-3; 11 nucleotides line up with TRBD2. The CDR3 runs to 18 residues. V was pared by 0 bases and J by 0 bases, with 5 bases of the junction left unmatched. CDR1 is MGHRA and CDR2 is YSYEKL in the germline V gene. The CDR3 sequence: CASSQDLGLAESTDTQYF. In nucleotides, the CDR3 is TGCGCCAGCAGCCAAGACCTGGGACTAGCGGAAAGCACAGATACGCAGTATTTT.

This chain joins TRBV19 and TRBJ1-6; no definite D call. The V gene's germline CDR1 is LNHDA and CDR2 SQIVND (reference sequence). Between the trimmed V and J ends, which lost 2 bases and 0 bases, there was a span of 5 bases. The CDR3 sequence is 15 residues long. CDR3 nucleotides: TGTGCCAGTAGTATAACGAGCTCCTATAATTCACCCCTCCACTTT. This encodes CASSITSSYNSPLHF.

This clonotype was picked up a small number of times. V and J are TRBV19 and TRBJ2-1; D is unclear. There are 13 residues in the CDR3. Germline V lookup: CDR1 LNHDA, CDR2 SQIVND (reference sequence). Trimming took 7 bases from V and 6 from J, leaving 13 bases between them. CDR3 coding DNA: TGTGCCAGTATGCAGTCGGCTGGCAATGAGCAGTTCTTC. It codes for CASMQSAGNEQFF.

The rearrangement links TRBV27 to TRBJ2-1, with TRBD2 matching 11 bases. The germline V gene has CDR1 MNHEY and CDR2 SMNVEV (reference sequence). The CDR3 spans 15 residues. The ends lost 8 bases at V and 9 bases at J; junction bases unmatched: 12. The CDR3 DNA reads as TGTGCCAGCCGAAGACTAGCGGGAATCCAAGGTGAGCAGTTCTTC. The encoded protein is CASRRLAGIQGEQFF.

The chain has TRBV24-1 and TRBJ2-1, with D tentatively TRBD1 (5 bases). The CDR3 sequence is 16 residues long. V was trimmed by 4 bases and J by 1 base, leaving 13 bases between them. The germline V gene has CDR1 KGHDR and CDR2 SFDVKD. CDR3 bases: TGTGCCACCAGTGACCCTGGCAGGGCATCCTACAATGAGCAGTTCTTC. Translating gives CATSDPGRASYNEQFF.

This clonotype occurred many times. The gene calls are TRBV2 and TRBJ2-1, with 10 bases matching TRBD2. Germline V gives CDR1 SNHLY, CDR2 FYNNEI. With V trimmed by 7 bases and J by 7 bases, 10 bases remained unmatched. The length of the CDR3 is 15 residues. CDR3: CASTNGRLAGNEQFF. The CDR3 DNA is TGTGCCAGCACCAACGGCCGACTAGCGGGTAATGAGCAGTTCTTC.

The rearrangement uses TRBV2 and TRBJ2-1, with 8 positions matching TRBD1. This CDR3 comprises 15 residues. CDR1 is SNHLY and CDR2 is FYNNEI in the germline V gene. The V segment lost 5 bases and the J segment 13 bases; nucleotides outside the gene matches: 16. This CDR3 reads CASSLLQGVEGSQFF. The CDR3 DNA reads TGTGCCAGCAGTTTATTACAGGGGGTAGAGGGAAGCCAGTTCTTC.

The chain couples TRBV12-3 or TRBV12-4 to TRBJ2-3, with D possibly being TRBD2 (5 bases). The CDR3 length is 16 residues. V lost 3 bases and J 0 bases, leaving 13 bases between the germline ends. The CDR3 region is CASSFRVGASTDTQYF. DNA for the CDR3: TGTGCCAGCAGTTTTCGGGTGGGAGCTAGCACAGATACGCAGTATTTT.